A single sample gave rise to the 8 T cell receptor beta chains below, sequenced in a study of cytomegalovirus exposure and HLA in healthy donors. Amplification used 60 Vbeta primers and 13 Jbeta primers. Sequencing was performed with immunoSEQ multiplex PCR; in TCRdb, only in-frame clones are kept and a portion is missing. This repertoire shows about 170,000 clones, 76% found once; its top ten account for less than 1%. The sequenced sample consisted of PBMCs. The receptors come from a female donor in good health and CMV-seronegative.

This chain joins TRBV5-1 and TRBJ2-2; 8 nucleotides align to TRBD1. The trim removed 0 bases at V and 9 bases at J, leaving 1 base unmatched. Per germline, CDR1 SGHRS and CDR2 YFSETQ. The length of the CDR3 is 13 residues. The CDR3 DNA reads TGCGCCAGCAGCTTGGACAGGGGGAGGGAGCTGTTTTTT. This translates into CASSLDRGRELFF.

The gene calls are TRBV5-6 and TRBJ2-4; perhaps TRBD1 as D (5 bases). The CDR3 has 15 residues. CDR1 SGHDT and CDR2 YYEEEE come from the germline V gene. V was cut by 6 bases and J by 4 bases, with 17 bases left in between. DNA of the CDR3: TGTGCCAGCAACCCACAAGGGGTGGGTAAAAACATTCAGTACTTC. It encodes CASNPQGVGKNIQYF. The variable domain in full, completed from reference TRBV5-6 and TRBJ2-4, reads DAGVTQSPTHLIKTRGQQVTLRCSPKSGHDTVSWYQQALGQGPQFIFQYYEEEERQRGNFPDRFSGHQFPNYSSELNVNALLLGDSALYLCASNPQGVGKNIQYFGAGTRLSVL.

The chain carries TRBV2 and TRBJ2-2; D might be TRBD2 (6 bases). Germline V CDR1 and CDR2: SNHLY, FYNNEI. V dropped 10 bases and J dropped 1 base, with 10 bases sitting between them. The CDR3 is 13 residues long. The DNA for the CDR3 is TGTGCCACCGGCGGGATGAACACCGGGGAGCTGTTTTTT. The encoded protein is CATGGMNTGELFF.

This clone was recorded only once. This chain connects TRBV5-5 to TRBJ2-1; no clear D gene. Trimming removed 3 bases at V and 6 bases at J, with 13 bases between. There are 14 residues in the CDR3. Germline V gene sequence: CDR1 SGHKS, CDR2 YYEKEE (reference sequence). Here the CDR3 reads CASSSPLSGNEQFF. The CDR3 nucleotides read TGTGCCAGCAGCTCACCCCTAAGTGGCAATGAGCAGTTCTTC.

The chain links TRBV5-3 to TRBJ2-7, with 7 bases fitting TRBD2. TRBV5-3 is placed among ORFs of uncertain function. V gave up 8 bases and J gave up 12 bases; unmatched junction bases: 11. CDR3 length equals 11 residues. The CDR3 loop is CARGLQDSPYF. As DNA, the CDR3 is TGTGCCAGGGGACTACAAGACAGCCCGTACTTC.

This sequence joins TRBV18 and TRBJ1-1; D is possibly TRBD1 (6 bases). CDR3 length: 12 residues. Germline V lookup: CDR1 KGHSH, CDR2 LQKENI. The ends were cut back, 5 bases at V and 3 bases at J, with 7 bases in the middle. The CDR3 sequence: CASSRTDTEAFF. CDR3 DNA sequence: TGTGCCAGCTCAAGGACAGACACTGAAGCTTTCTTT.

The rearrangement joins TRBV11-3 to TRBJ2-1, with D hard to call. Germline CDR1 SGHNT, CDR2 YENEEA. V lost 8 bases to trimming and J lost 0 bases, with 8 bases between them. This CDR3 comprises 13 residues. The CDR3 bases are TGTGCCAGCGGGCTGAGCTCCTACAATGAGCAGTTCTTC. It yields the protein CASGLSSYNEQFF.

This chain joins TRBV9 and TRBJ2-2; 9 bases fit TRBD1. The CDR3 is 16 residues long. After removal of 4 bases from V and 6 bases from J, the junction contained 10 bases not matched to a gene. CDR1 and CDR2 from the germline V gene are SGDLS and YYNGEE. CDR3 in DNA: TGTGCCAGCAGCACGGGGGACAGGGCCCCTGCCGGGGAGCTGTTTTTT. Translating it yields CASSTGDRAPAGELFF.